These T cell receptor beta chains were read from a single sample in a study of blood T cell repertoires in COVID-19. Profiling relied on immunoSEQ multiplex PCR, and the TCRdb table lists in-frame clones only, not all of them. The sample has about 180,000 clones; approximately 77% are singletons. Specimen: PBMCs or T cells enriched from blood (not recorded which). These receptors were obtained from a man between 60 and 75 years old who had recovered from COVID-19. The CDR3 runs from the conserved cysteine through the conserved F or W. A D gene is named only where the DNA matches it firmly. Rows give clone size only sometimes, using once, few, many, or a class for an expanded clone.

abundance: few
j_gene: TRBJ1-2
d_gene: NA
v_gene: TRBV24-1
CDR3nt: TGTGCCACCAGTGATTTGCATGGGTCGGACACAATCACCTTC
CDR3aa: CATSDLHGSDTITF

abundance: NA
j_gene: TRBJ1-1
d_gene: TRBD1
v_gene: TRBV6-1
CDR3nt: TGTGCCAGCAGTGAGGACAGGGCGGGCACTGAAGCTTTCTTT
CDR3aa: CASSEDRAGTEAFF

abundance: NA
j_gene: TRBJ1-3
d_gene: TRBD1
v_gene: TRBV5-4
CDR3nt: TGTGCCAGCAGCTTGGATGCTCGGACAGGGCCTGGAAACACCATATATTTT
CDR3aa: CASSLDARTGPGNTIYF

abundance: few
j_gene: TRBJ1-1
d_gene: NA
v_gene: TRBV30
CDR3nt: TGTGCCTGGACGGGGGGATTCAACACTGAAGCTTTCTTT
CDR3aa: CAWTGGFNTEAFF

abundance: NA
j_gene: TRBJ1-6
d_gene: TRBD1
v_gene: TRBV14
CDR3nt: TGTGCCAGCAGCCGGACAGGGGCTGGGGATAATTCACCCCTCCACTTT
CDR3aa: CASSRTGAGDNSPLHF

abundance: NA
j_gene: TRBJ2-1
d_gene: NA
v_gene: TRBV30
CDR3nt: TGTGCCTGGTACAGGGCGGGCGAGCAGTTCTTC
CDR3aa: CAWYRAGEQFF

abundance: once
j_gene: TRBJ1-1
d_gene: NA
v_gene: TRBV7-9
CDR3nt: TGTGCCAGCAGCTTAGTACACCTTGTGAACACTGAAGCTTTCTTT
CDR3aa: CASSLVHLVNTEAFF

abundance: NA
j_gene: TRBJ1-5
d_gene: NA
v_gene: TRBV19
CDR3nt: TGTGCCAGTAAGGTGGGGGTTACAGGGCCTCAGCCCCAGCATTTT
CDR3aa: CASKVGVTGPQPQHF

abundance: NA
j_gene: TRBJ2-5
d_gene: NA
v_gene: TRBV3-1/TRBV3-2
CDR3nt: TGTGCCAGCAGCCAAGATTTGGACAGACCTTACTTC
CDR3aa: CASSQDLDRPYF

abundance: NA
j_gene: TRBJ1-1
d_gene: NA
v_gene: TRBV29-1
CDR3nt: TGCAGCGTTGTCAGGGGTTCCTTGAACACTGAAGCTTTCTTT
CDR3aa: CSVVRGSLNTEAFF

abundance: NA
j_gene: TRBJ1-1
d_gene: NA
v_gene: TRBV30
CDR3nt: TGTGCCTGGAGTGTGAGTGTGGGGGCGAACACTGAAGCTTTCTTT
CDR3aa: CAWSVSVGANTEAFF

abundance: many
j_gene: TRBJ2-2
d_gene: TRBD1
v_gene: TRBV5-1
CDR3nt: TGCGCCAGCAGAGAACCTGACAGGGGAGGGAACACCGGGGAGCTGTTTTTT
CDR3aa: CASREPDRGGNTGELFF

abundance: NA
j_gene: TRBJ2-2
d_gene: TRBD1
v_gene: TRBV7-2
CDR3nt: TGTGCCAGCAGGTTGACAGGGGGTAACGGCGGGGAGCTGTTTTTT
CDR3aa: CASRLTGGNGGELFF

abundance: NA
j_gene: TRBJ2-1
d_gene: TRBD2
v_gene: TRBV29-1
CDR3nt: TGCAGCGTACTAGAACTAGCGGGAAACAATGAGCAGTTCTTC
CDR3aa: CSVLELAGNNEQFF

abundance: NA
j_gene: TRBJ2-2
d_gene: NA
v_gene: TRBV2
CDR3nt: TGTGCCAGCAAGTCACAGGGATCGAACACCGGGGAGCTGTTTTTT
CDR3aa: CASKSQGSNTGELFF

abundance: NA
j_gene: TRBJ2-3
d_gene: TRBD2
v_gene: TRBV27
CDR3nt: TGTGCCAGCAGTTTATTGCGGGGGTATGGCACAGATACGCAGTATTTT
CDR3aa: CASSLLRGYGTDTQYF

abundance: NA
j_gene: TRBJ1-2
d_gene: NA
v_gene: TRBV20-1
CDR3nt: TGCAGTGCTACAGGGGACTATGGCTACACCTTC
CDR3aa: CSATGDYGYTF

abundance: NA
j_gene: TRBJ2-6
d_gene: TRBD1
v_gene: TRBV28
CDR3nt: TGTGCCAGCAGCGCAGGGGGCCCTGGGGCCAACGTCCTGACTTTC
CDR3aa: CASSAGGPGANVLTF

abundance: NA
j_gene: TRBJ1-2
d_gene: NA
v_gene: TRBV9
CDR3nt: TGTGCCAGCAGCGTACAGGTGGGGGGAGTCTATGGCTACACCTTC
CDR3aa: CASSVQVGGVYGYTF

abundance: NA
j_gene: TRBJ1-2
d_gene: TRBD1
v_gene: TRBV28
CDR3nt: TGTGCCAGCGCGACAGGGACCTATGGCTACACCTTC
CDR3aa: CASATGTYGYTF

abundance: once
j_gene: TRBJ2-4
d_gene: TRBD2
v_gene: TRBV10-1
CDR3nt: TGCGCCAGCAGTGCTAAGATCCGGGACTACCCTAGCCAAAACATTCAGTACTTC
CDR3aa: CASSAKIRDYPSQNIQYF

abundance: once
j_gene: TRBJ2-7
d_gene: NA
v_gene: TRBV15
CDR3nt: TGTGCCACCAGCAGAGACCAGGCCTCCTACGAGCAGTACTTC
CDR3aa: CATSRDQASYEQYF